Reported below is one TCR beta chain. The table lists this clone with a count of one. The specificity of this receptor is unknown. No much larger clone exists at a distance of one base, and base qualities are not known. Taken from cysteine to phenylalanine, the CDR3 has 14 residues. The CDR3 DNA has 42 bases and is translated from base 1. V lost 4 bases and J lost 1 base, and the count of bases not matched to a germline gene is 1. In the germline V gene, CDR1 corresponds to MRHNA and CDR2 to SNTAGT. The library was produced with the immunoSEQ multiplex PCR assay. The published analysis was carried out like this. A statistical classification framework was built for diagnosing cytomegalovirus status from the catalog of TCR beta chain sequences. In TCRdb, the immuneACCESS table is reduced to in-frame sequences with V and J assigned. These tables do not hold every clone; where another copy was compared, an unresolved V gene accounts for under half, and the others remain unexplained. The D gene and trimming were derived from the DNA, and the V and J assignments and clone size from that table. The sample table records roughly 60,000 clones; roughly 95% of these occur just once. Of the sample, approximately 5.4% falls within the top ten clones.

The donors belonged to the validation cohort of about 130 subjects, which was separate from the approximately 700-subject first cohort. This record comes from a study of cytomegalovirus exposure and HLA in healthy donors (dated by TCRdb to 2016 to 2017). About the full investigation: The 666 repertoires of the first cohort and the 95 to 150 validation repertoires were produced on the same platform, according to a later analysis. The study aimed to test whether signatures of past pathogen exposure could be identified by cataloging public T cell receptors. The study combined high-throughput TCR immunosequencing, statistical association of individual TCRs with disease status, and machine learning to predict cytomegalovirus infection status. In addition to the first cohort of about 650 subjects, a separate validation cohort of 120 different subjects was used. Findings and caveats that apply to the study as a whole: The study gave a list of around 170 TCR beta chains associated with cytomegalovirus. In both the original and validation cohorts, the classifier was reported to diagnose cytomegalovirus status with high specificity and sensitivity. The validation cohort had no HLA typing available for a later analysis, so co-occurrence within that cohort was assessed over all 120 or so repertoires. Subsequent analysis determined that TCRs grouped into clusters in the first cohort also showed a tendency toward co-occurrence across the roughly 120 validation repertoires, and about 94% of cluster scores exceeded 0. Three of the identified cytomegalovirus-associated TCR beta chains were confirmed in vitro to be specific for cytomegalovirus antigens. While some public TCRs were present in many individuals, most TCR sequences turned up only very rarely across donors. The authors suggested that the approach could potentially be extended to other disease states and immunological phenotypes.

The sample comprised PBMCs. The TCR sequence derives from a woman younger than 30 in good health and CMV-seropositive. The chain is encoded by TRBV6-4 joined to TRBJ2-3, and TRBD1 aligns with 8 junction nucleotides. The CDR3: CASSVTGGTDTQYF. The DNA is as follows: TGTGCCAGCAGTGTGACAGGGGGCACAGATACGCAGTATTTT.